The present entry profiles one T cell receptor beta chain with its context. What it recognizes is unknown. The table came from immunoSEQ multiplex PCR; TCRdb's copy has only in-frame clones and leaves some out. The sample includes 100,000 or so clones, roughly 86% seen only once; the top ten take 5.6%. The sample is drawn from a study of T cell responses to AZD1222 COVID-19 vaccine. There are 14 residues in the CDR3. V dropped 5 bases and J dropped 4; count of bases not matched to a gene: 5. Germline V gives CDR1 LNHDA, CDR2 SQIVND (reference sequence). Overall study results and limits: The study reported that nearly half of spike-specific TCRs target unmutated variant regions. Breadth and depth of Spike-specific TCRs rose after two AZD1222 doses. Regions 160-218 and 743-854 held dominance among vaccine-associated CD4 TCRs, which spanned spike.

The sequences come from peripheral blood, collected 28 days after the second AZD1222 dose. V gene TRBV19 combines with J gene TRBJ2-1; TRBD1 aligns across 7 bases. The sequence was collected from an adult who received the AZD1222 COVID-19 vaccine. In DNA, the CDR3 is TGTGCCAGTAGTCCGGGACAGATTTACAATGAGCAGTTCTTC. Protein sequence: CASSPGQIYNEQFF.